These 16 T cell receptor beta chains came from one sample sequenced in a study of blood T cell repertoires in COVID-19. Clones were sequenced by immunoSEQ multiplex PCR, and TCRdb holds only the in-frame ones, with some missing. Of around 250,000 clones in the sample, around 84% were seen once. Sequenced input: PBMCs or T cells enriched from blood (not recorded which). Source of these receptors: a woman aged 45-60 years who had been exposed to COVID-19.

The rearrangement uses TRBV6-5 and TRBJ1-2; tentatively, D is TRBD1 (6 bases). Trimming took off 1 base at V and 3 bases at J, with 9 bases between the two ends. This CDR3 spans 14 amino acids. The germline CDR1 and CDR2 sequences are MNHEY and SVGAGI. Here the CDR3 reads CASSYLGADYGYTF. In DNA form, the CDR3 reads TGTGCCAGCAGTTACTTGGGGGCGGACTATGGCTACACCTTC.

This chain connects TRBV3-1 (or the pseudogene TRBV3-2) to TRBJ2-1; D uncertain. The V and J ends lost 0 bases and 10 bases respectively, with 10 bases between them. The germline gives CDR1 LGHDT, CDR2 YNNKEL (reference sequence). The CDR3 runs 13 residues. The CDR3 nucleotides are TGTGCCAGCAGCCAAGATTTTGGGCGAGAGCAGTTCTTC. Translating gives CASSQDFGREQFF.

V and J are TRBV10-2 and TRBJ1-4, with 10 bases lining up with TRBD1. The CDR3 is 17 residues long. The trim removed 5 bases at V and 5 bases at J, leaving 11 bases unmatched. Per germline, CDR1 WSHSY and CDR2 SAAADI. The CDR3: CASSSGTGAFTNEKLFF. CDR3 nucleotide sequence: TGCGCCAGCAGTTCCGGGACAGGGGCGTTTACGAATGAAAAACTGTTTTTT.

This clone turned up a few times. The identical CDR3 is also encoded by other nucleotide sequences in the sample. The V gene is TRBV19, the J gene TRBJ2-5; D is possibly TRBD2 (6 bases). CDR1 is LNHDA, CDR2 SQIVND, per germline (reference sequence). This CDR3 has 14 residues. Trimming removed 3 bases from V and 5 bases from J, with 13 bases in between. CDR3 protein: CASSIDSGGETQYF. CDR3 coding DNA: TGTGCCAGTAGTATCGACAGTGGAGGGGAGACCCAGTACTTC.

This clone was detected a few times. The V and J genes are TRBV10-3 and TRBJ2-3; 13 bases are a match to TRBD2. The length of the CDR3 is 16 residues. V trimming: 6 bases; J trimming: 4 bases; junction bases outside the gene matches: 7. From germline, CDR1 is ENHRY and CDR2 SYGVKD. The DNA of the CDR3 is TGTGCCATCAGACAAGGACTAGCGGGGGCCCCAGATACGCAGTATTTT. This encodes CAIRQGLAGAPDTQYF.

The CDR3 protein is CASSGAGGAVSYNEQFF. CDR3 nucleotide sequence: TGTGCCAGCAGCGGGGCAGGCGGGGCGGTCTCCTACAATGAGCAGTTCTTC. The genes are TRBV5-5 and TRBJ2-1, with a tentative D call TRBD2 (6 bases). The CDR3 is made up of 17 amino acids. V was shortened by 4 bases and J by 0 bases, with 17 bases between the two germline ends. CDR1 SGHKS and CDR2 YYEKEE come from the germline V gene (reference sequence).

The chain employs TRBV3-1 (or the pseudogene TRBV3-2) and TRBJ1-2; 11 bases agree with TRBD1. V lost 4 bases and J lost 6; bases outside the gene matches: 1. CDR3 size: 13 residues. CDR1 is LGHDT, CDR2 YNNKEL, per germline (reference sequence). CDR3 in DNA: TGTGCCAGCAGCCGGACAGGGGGCAATGGCTACACCTTC. Protein sequence: CASSRTGGNGYTF.

The V gene is TRBV5-5, the J gene TRBJ2-7; D is unclear. This CDR3 region has 12 residues. The V end lost 7 bases, the J end lost 7 bases, and 15 bases lay between the germline ends. In germline, CDR1 is SGHKS, CDR2 YYEKEE (reference sequence). DNA of the CDR3: TGTGCCAGCGTCCTTAGTGGGCTGGAGCAGTACTTC. This translates into CASVLSGLEQYF.

This clone was seen once. The chain links TRBV14 to TRBJ2-1, with TRBD1 matching 10 bases. Looked up from germline, CDR1 is SGHDN and CDR2 is FVKESK. CDR3 size: 18 residues. V shed 1 base, J shed 7 bases, and the junction held 13 bases outside the gene matches. CDR3 bases: TGTGCCAGCAGCCAAGCCGTCTTTCAGGGACAGGGGAAGAATGAGCAGTTCTTC. It codes for CASSQAVFQGQGKNEQFF. Using reference TRBV14 and TRBJ2-1 for the parts outside the CDR3, the full variable domain is EAGVTQFPSHSVIEKGQTVTLRCDPISGHDNLYWYRRVMGKEIKFLLHFVKESKQDESGMPNNRFLAERTGGTYSTLKVQPAELEDSGVYFCASSQAVFQGQGKNEQFFGPGTRLTVL.

The genes are TRBV6-5 and TRBJ1-5, with 10 bases matching TRBD1. This CDR3 region has 16 residues. V trimming: 4 bases; J trimming: 7 bases; junction bases outside the gene matches: 10. Germline assignment: CDR1 MNHEY and CDR2 SVGAGI. In nucleotides, the CDR3 is TGTGCCAGCAGTTTCTCGACAGGGGGCGCGGAACAGCCCCAGCATTTT. Translated: CASSFSTGGAEQPQHF.

The chain couples TRBV5-1 to TRBJ1-6; 7 bases map to TRBD1. The ends lost 3 bases at V and 0 bases at J; junction bases unmatched: 6. Germline loops: CDR1 SGHRS, CDR2 YFSETQ. This CDR3 is 17 amino acids long. The CDR3 region has the DNA TGCGCCAGCAGCTCCGAGGGACAGAGCTCCTATAATTCACCCCTCCACTTT. The encoded protein is CASSSEGQSSYNSPLHF.

The chain joins TRBV19 to TRBJ1-2; the D gene is possibly TRBD1 (5 bases). The CDR3 is 14 residues long. Germline V lookup: CDR1 LNHDA, CDR2 SQIVND (reference sequence). V lost 5 bases to trimming and J lost 7 bases, with 17 bases between them. The CDR3 loop is CASSPGKALGGYTF. Written as DNA, the CDR3 is TGTGCCAGTAGTCCAGGGAAAGCTTTGGGTGGCTACACCTTC.

V and J are TRBV5-1 and TRBJ1-4; D is undetermined. This CDR3 contains 14 residues. Trimming left V 4 bases short and J 8 bases short, with 15 bases between. Germline V gene data show CDR1 as SGHRS and CDR2 as YFSETQ. The CDR3 coding sequence is TGCGCCAGCAGCCCAGACTGGGGAGCGGAAAAACTGTTTTTT. Its protein product is CASSPDWGAEKLFF.

This chain links TRBV12-5 with TRBJ1-1; perhaps TRBD1 as D (6 bases). V dropped 7 bases and J dropped 1 base, with 16 bases sitting between them. Germline CDR1 and CDR2: LGHNT and FRNRAP. The CDR3 has 15 amino acids. DNA for the CDR3: TGTGCTAGTGCCCCTCCAGGGGTGAGGAACACTGAAGCTTTCTTT. Encoded protein: CASAPPGVRNTEAFF.

CDR3: CASSAGISRNTEAFF. CDR3 coding DNA: TGTGCCAGCAGCGCCGGGATCTCCAGGAACACTGAAGCTTTCTTT. The rearrangement uses TRBV5-6 and TRBJ1-1; D gene unclear. The V and J ends lost 4 bases and 1 base respectively, with 14 bases between them. CDR1 and CDR2 from the germline V gene are SGHDT and YYEEEE. This CDR3 has 15 residues.

The gene calls are TRBV30 and TRBJ1-6, with 8 bases aligning to TRBD1. After removal of 2 bases from V and 5 bases from J, the junction contained 11 bases not matched to a gene. The CDR3 spans 17 residues. The germline gives CDR1 GTSNPN, CDR2 SVGIG (reference sequence). The CDR3 reads CAWSKARVTGDNSPLHF. For the CDR3, the DNA is TGTGCCTGGAGTAAGGCGAGGGTGACAGGGGATAATTCACCCCTCCACTTT.